Listed below are T cell receptor beta chains from one sample, sequenced in a study of monozygotic twins with inflammatory bowel disease. TCRdb re-called the 5' RACE reads and catalogs CDR3 proteins one per entry, DNA excluded. Reported are some 440,000 distinct CDR3 sequences; the ten largest clones contain roughly 2.3%. The sequencing sample was made of blood. The receptors derive from a human donor with ulcerative colitis or Crohn's disease, or a healthy co-twin of an affected twin (not recorded which). Both conserved end residues are part of each CDR3.

j_call v_call cdr3_aa
TRBJ2-7 TRBV12-3/TRBV12-4 CASRRGGTYEQYF
TRBJ2-4 TRBV19 CASTSQNMQYF
TRBJ2-1 TRBV3-1 CASSPQLAGGPDEQFF
TRBJ1-1 TRBV3-1 CASSRGGITEAFF
TRBJ2-1 TRBV4-1 CASSQGLAGWGEQFF
TRBJ2-3 TRBV29-1 CSVDRNGASGDTQYF
TRBJ2-7 TRBV27 CASQGTGNYEQYF
TRBJ2-7 TRBV20-1 CSARGDRFTEQYF
TRBJ2-1 TRBV10-3 CAISDGTGGYNEQFF
TRBJ2-3 TRBV28 CASLAVSSTDTQYF
TRBJ2-3 TRBV7-9 CASSPESDTQYF
TRBJ2-2 TRBV10-3 CAIRGTGMSGELFF
TRBJ2-7 TRBV7-8 CASSLAGGRANVLEQYF
TRBJ2-1 TRBV7-2 CASSLTPQPTSYNEQFF
TRBJ2-1 TRBV6-5 CASSYSVLSSYNEQFF
TRBJ1-1 TRBV12-3/TRBV12-4 CASTSGWGAEAFF
TRBJ2-1 TRBV6-2/TRBV6-3 CASSYEFSGRVGDEQFF
TRBJ2-2 TRBV11-2 CASCWGREHTGELFF
TRBJ1-4 TRBV19 CATAERDEKLFF
TRBJ2-7 TRBV20-1 CSARAGGIYEQYF
TRBJ1-4 TRBV28 CASSFNEKLFF
TRBJ2-2 TRBV6-1 CASRQQGFGELFF
TRBJ2-7 TRBV12-2 CASRLEGEIRSYEQYF
TRBJ1-2 TRBV3-1 CASSRPDRVYGYTF
TRBJ2-1 TRBV4-1 CASSQGLNNEQFF
TRBJ2-7 TRBV5-1 CASSLKGVTGGKIDEQYF
TRBJ2-5 TRBV27 CASSFGAFGQETQYF
TRBJ2-1 TRBV9 CASSVKLGGSSYNEQFF
TRBJ2-1 TRBV6-1 CASKSNSGTSYNEQFF
TRBJ2-1 TRBV20-1 CSASYAGAYNEQFF
TRBJ2-1 TRBV7-6 CASSLASGEQFF
TRBJ2-6 TRBV2 CASNRGQGAAGANVLTF
TRBJ2-1 TRBV24-1 CATSERGGLGNEQFF
TRBJ2-1 TRBV2 CASSVYNEQFF
TRBJ1-1 TRBV12-3/TRBV12-4 CASSLSGWNTEAFF
TRBJ2-3 TRBV20-1 CSAGQGSGADTQYF
TRBJ2-7 TRBV12-3/TRBV12-4 CASSVSGFSYEQYF
TRBJ2-1 TRBV24-1 CATRGTGNDEQFF
TRBJ2-2 TRBV14 CARSQERTGELFF
TRBJ1-4 TRBV5-1 CASSTGEGEGNEKLFF
TRBJ1-3 TRBV19 CASSRRTGSGNTIYF
TRBJ1-2 TRBV5-1 CASTGTDRGYTF
TRBJ2-1 TRBV19 CASTLEGGRTNNEQFF
TRBJ2-1 TRBV6-5 CASSYSRTGLFF
TRBJ1-2 TRBV5-1 CASSFTGLDYGYTF
TRBJ1-5 TRBV2 CASSLQGFDQPQHF
TRBJ2-2 TRBV27 CASSFPGGELFF
TRBJ1-3 TRBV28 CASSLRVPSTIYF
TRBJ1-1 TRBV5-4 CASTGTGPATEAFF
TRBJ2-5 TRBV12-3/TRBV12-4 CASTSLATQETQYF
TRBJ2-3 TRBV7-6 CASSSKGQGLDTQYF
TRBJ2-2 TRBV5-1 CASTRGNTGELFF
TRBJ2-7 TRBV5-1 CASSFKPGQVDSYEQYF
TRBJ2-7 TRBV3-1 CASSQAVHDLPYEQYF
TRBJ1-1 TRBV5-5 CASSPLNGVNTEAFF
TRBJ2-5 TRBV6-4 CASSPLIPEETQYF
TRBJ2-7 TRBV4-1 CASSQVAGGLSYEQYF
TRBJ1-6 TRBV14 CASSQGDRPLSPLHF
TRBJ1-2 TRBV7-2 CASSPQTNYGYTF